This T cell receptor (beta chain) was captured in a study of T-cell memory formation after mild COVID-19 (dated by TCRdb to the early 2020s). Study-level background: TCR sequence clusters from the two donors were largely donor specific. The cohort comprised two young, previously healthy adult volunteers, one female and one male. In two donors, T-cell clones that expanded and contracted after mild COVID-19 were tracked by sequencing TCRalpha and TCRbeta repertoires over time. What the authors observed across the whole study: Clones that contracted from day 15 to 85 showed balanced CD4/CD8 phenotypes, whereas a second wave of clones that expanded from day 15 to 37 leaned towards CD4+. SARS-CoV-2 specificity of the second-wave clones peaking on day 37 was not confirmed. The detection of some responding clones in pre-infection memory suggests that pre-existing cross-reactive memory T cells joined the SARS-CoV-2 response. Contracting CD4+ clones were located mainly in the CM and EM memory subsets, whereas CD8+ clones were found to be enriched in EMRA. Only a couple of mild cases were covered by the study, and larger cohorts that include severe cases with pre-infection samples were considered necessary.

Ficoll-Paque density gradient centrifugation was the method used to isolate PBMCs. The germline V gene encodes CDR1 SNHLY and CDR2 FYNNEI. V is pruned by 10 bases and J by 4 bases, leaving 15 bases of the junction without a gene match. Spanning cysteine to phenylalanine, the CDR3 consists of 16 amino acids. Of all the DNA, just the CDR3 is kept, 48 bases in frame from base 1. This clonotype was seen only once. Its antigen specificity is not known. No base quality values were provided; no much bigger clone lies one nucleotide off. Sequenced on an Illumina NovaSeq 6000. TCRalpha and TCRbeta cDNA libraries were constructed by 5'RACE with constant-segment primers, with sample barcodes and unique molecular identifiers being introduced. RNA was extracted from every sample with Trizol reagent. The libraries were amplified in two PCR steps, and the second step added a second sample barcode and Illumina TruSeq adapters. The libraries were sequenced on an Illumina NovaSeq using 2 x 150 bp paired-end reads. The original methods were these. Reads were demultiplexed and collapsed into UMI-guided consensus sequences with migec v1.2.7. Using mixcr v2.1.11, UMI consensuses were aligned to TRA and TRB V and J templates and then assembled into clonotypes. A clonotype was counted as expanded or contracted only if both edgeR and NoisET called the change significant, with noise models trained on biological replicates. For edgeR calls, the cutoffs were a false discovery rate-adjusted p below 0.01 and a log2 fold-change threshold of 1. As an exploratory analysis of dynamics, PCA with hierarchical clustering was applied to max-normalized trajectories of the 1000 most abundant clonotypes. Separately sequenced CD4+ and CD8+ repertoires were used to assign the CD4 or CD8 phenotype of responding clones. The public sequencing data were trimmed at Q25 with fastp and processed into clonotypes with MiXCR by TCRdb, which kept only in-frame beta chains. Each CDR3 protein appears once, grouped with its most common genes and DNA. These V and J calls are TCRdb output, not the study's own analysis. The sample yields around 200,000 distinct CDR3 sequences; roughly 27% were counted once. The ten largest make up over 10% of the sample.

The chain is encoded by TRBV2 joined to TRBJ1-1; the junction holds 10 bases that match TRBD1. The sample taken for sequencing was PBMCs or a T cell subset sorted from them (not recorded which). The TCR originated in an adult woman who had mild COVID-19 (a few samples of this study predate the infection). The sample titles of this study are shuffled in the database, so cell type and time point are left out; the donor was told from shared clones. The nucleotide sequence reads TGTGCCATTGCGGTGGGACAGGGGATGTTGGGCACTGAAGCTTTCTTT. Its protein product is CAIAVGQGMLGTEAFF. Reference TRBV2 and TRBJ1-1 proteins supply the regions before and after the CDR3; the full variable domain is: EPEVTQTPSHQVTQMGQEVILRCVPISNHLYFYWYRQILGQKVEFLVSFYNNEISEKSEIFDDQFSVERPDGSNFTLKIRSTKLEDSAMYFCAIAVGQGMLGTEAFFGQGTRLTVV.